The 2 T cell receptor beta chains reported below all come from one sample, sequenced in a study of T cell changes during pregnancy in multiple sclerosis. Assay used: immunoSEQ multiplex PCR; TCRdb lists only in-frame clones, some missing. The sample yields 91,000 or so clones, almost 95% seen once. This specimen was peripheral blood, taken after pregnancy. These receptors were collected from a female donor with multiple sclerosis, enrolled in a pregnancy study.

The genes are TRBV7-9 and TRBJ1-1; unclear D gene. The CDR3 is 14 amino acids. V was pared by 7 bases and J by 6 bases, with 18 bases between. Germline V gene lookup returns CDR1 SEHNR and CDR2 FQNEAQ (reference sequence). As DNA, the CDR3 is TGTGCCAGCAACCCAAAAGGGAGCCAACCTGAAGCTTTCTTT. As protein: CASNPKGSQPEAFF.

The chain is built from TRBV30 and TRBJ2-1; 15 nucleotides match TRBD2. Unmatched junction bases numbered 9, after V lost 5 bases and J lost 4 bases. This CDR3 is 17 amino acids long. Looked up from germline, CDR1 is GTSNPN and CDR2 is SVGIG (reference sequence). In DNA form, the CDR3 reads TGTGCCTGGGTTGGACTAGCGGGAGGGCCCGGGTACAATGAGCAGTTCTTC. This sequence encodes CAWVGLAGGPGYNEQFF.